This T cell receptor beta chain was retrieved from a study of cytomegalovirus exposure and HLA in healthy donors. The study's findings and limits: The TCR clusters that emerged in the first cohort tended, a later analysis found, to co-occur in the 120 or so validation repertoires. Some TCR beta chains (more than 150 of them) were listed as cytomegalovirus-associated.

Data came from immunoSEQ multiplex PCR; TCRdb stores just in-frame clones and leaves some out. In the table there are roughly 56,000 clones, 93% of which are singletons. Trimming left V 3 bases short and J 0 bases short, with 5 bases between. The CDR3 has 13 amino acids. Per germline, CDR1 KGHSH and CDR2 LQKENI. Note on this clone: Its antigen is not known.

The donors belonged to the roughly 110-subject validation cohort, separate from the 666-subject first cohort. The receptor was isolated from a woman younger than 30 in good health and CMV-seropositive. This chain uses TRBV18 with TRBJ1-1; D unresolved. The specimen was PBMCs. The CDR3 nucleotides are TGTGCCAGCTCACCCGACATGAACACTGAAGCTTTCTTT. Residues: CASSPDMNTEAFF.